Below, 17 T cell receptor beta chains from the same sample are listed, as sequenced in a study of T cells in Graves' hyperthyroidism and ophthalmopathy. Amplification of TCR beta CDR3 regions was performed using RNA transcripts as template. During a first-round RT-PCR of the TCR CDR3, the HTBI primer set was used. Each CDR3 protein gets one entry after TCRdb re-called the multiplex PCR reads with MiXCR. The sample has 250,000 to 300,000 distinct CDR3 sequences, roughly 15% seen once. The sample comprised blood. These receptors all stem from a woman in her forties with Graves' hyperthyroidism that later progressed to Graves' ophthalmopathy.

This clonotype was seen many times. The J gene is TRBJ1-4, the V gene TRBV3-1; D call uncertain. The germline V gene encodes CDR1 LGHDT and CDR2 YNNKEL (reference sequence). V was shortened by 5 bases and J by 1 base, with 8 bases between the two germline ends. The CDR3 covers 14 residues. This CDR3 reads CASSLTLTNEKLFF. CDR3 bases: TGTGCCAGCAGCTTGACACTAACTAATGAAAAACTGTTTTTT.

The CDR3 here is CAQGEGNEQFF. In nucleotides, the CDR3 is TGTGCCCAGGGGGAGGGCAATGAGCAGTTCTTC. V and J are TRBV30 and TRBJ2-1, with D possibly being TRBD1 or TRBD2 (7 bases each). Per germline, CDR1 GTSNPN and CDR2 SVGIG (reference sequence). V lost 8 bases, J lost 6 bases, and 11 bases lay in between. The CDR3 totals 11 residues.

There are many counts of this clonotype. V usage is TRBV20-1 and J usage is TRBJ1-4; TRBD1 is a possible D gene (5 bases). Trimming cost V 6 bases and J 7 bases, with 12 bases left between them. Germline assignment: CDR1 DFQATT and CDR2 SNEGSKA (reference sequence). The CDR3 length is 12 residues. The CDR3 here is CSAGLAGEKLFF. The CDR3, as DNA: TGCAGTGCGGGACTTGCTGGTGAAAAACTGTTTTTT.

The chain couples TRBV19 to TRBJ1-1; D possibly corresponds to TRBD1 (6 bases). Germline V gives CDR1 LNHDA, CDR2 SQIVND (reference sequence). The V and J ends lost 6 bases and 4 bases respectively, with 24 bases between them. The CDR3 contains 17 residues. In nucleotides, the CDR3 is TGTGCCAGTAGAATGGTAAACAGGGCCGCTTGGGGCACTGAAGCTTTCTTT. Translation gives CASRMVNRAAWGTEAFF. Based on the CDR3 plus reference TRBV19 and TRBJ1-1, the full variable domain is DGGITQSPKYLFRKEGQNVTLSCEQNLNHDAMYWYRQDPGQGLRLIYYSQIVNDFQKGDIAEGYSVSREKKESFPLTVTSAQKNPTAFYLCASRMVNRAAWGTEAFFGQGTRLTVV.

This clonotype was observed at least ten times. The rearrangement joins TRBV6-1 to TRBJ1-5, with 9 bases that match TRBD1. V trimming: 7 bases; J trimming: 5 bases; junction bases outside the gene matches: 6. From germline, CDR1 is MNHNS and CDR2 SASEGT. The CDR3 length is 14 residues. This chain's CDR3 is CASTRDRVDQPQHF. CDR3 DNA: TGTGCCAGCACTCGGGACAGGGTGGATCAGCCCCAGCATTTT.

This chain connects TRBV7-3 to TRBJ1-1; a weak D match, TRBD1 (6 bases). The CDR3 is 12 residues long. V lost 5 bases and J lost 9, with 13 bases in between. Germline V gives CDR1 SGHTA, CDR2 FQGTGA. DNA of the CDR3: TGTGCCAGCAGCGCCCAGACAGGCCAAGCTTTCTTT. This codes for CASSAQTGQAFF.

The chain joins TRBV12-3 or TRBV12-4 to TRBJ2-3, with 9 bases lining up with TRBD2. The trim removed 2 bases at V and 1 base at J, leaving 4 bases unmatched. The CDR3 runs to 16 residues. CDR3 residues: CASSLSRLAGTDTQYF. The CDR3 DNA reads TGTGCCAGCAGTTTATCTCGACTAGCGGGCACAGATACGCAGTATTTT.

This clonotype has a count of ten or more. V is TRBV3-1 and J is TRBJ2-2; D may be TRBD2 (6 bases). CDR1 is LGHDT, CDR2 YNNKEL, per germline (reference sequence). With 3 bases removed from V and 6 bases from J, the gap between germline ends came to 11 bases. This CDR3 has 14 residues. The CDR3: CASSHRGTPGELFF. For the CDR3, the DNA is TGTGCCAGCAGCCATCGCGGGACTCCCGGGGAGCTGTTTTTT.

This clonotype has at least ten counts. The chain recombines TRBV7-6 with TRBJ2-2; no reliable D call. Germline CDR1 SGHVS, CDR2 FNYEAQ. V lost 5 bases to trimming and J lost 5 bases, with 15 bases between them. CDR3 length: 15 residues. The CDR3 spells CASSPGNLGTGELFF. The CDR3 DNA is TGTGCCAGCAGCCCAGGCAACTTAGGGACCGGGGAGCTGTTTTTT.

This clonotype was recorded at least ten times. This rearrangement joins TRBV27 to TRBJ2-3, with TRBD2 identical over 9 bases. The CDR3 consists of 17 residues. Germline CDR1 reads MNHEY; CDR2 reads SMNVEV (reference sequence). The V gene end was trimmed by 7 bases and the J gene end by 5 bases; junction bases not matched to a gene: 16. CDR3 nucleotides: TGTGCCAGCACCGCTACCCTCCTAGCGGGAAAGGTAGATACGCAGTATTTT. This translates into CASTATLLAGKVDTQYF.

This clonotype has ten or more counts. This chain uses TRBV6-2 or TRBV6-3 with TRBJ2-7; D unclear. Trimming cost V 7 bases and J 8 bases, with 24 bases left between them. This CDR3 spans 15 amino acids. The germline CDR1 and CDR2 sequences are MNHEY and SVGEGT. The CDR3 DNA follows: TGTGCCAGCACCCCCTATCCGTCGGGTGTTATTAAGCAGTACTTC. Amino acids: CASTPYPSGVIKQYF.

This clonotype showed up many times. The CDR3 DNA sequence: TGCAGTGCCCAAGAACCAAGGGGTAGCGGGAATTACGAGCAGTACTTC. Translating it yields CSAQEPRGSGNYEQYF. The rearrangement uses TRBV20-1 and TRBJ2-7; 8 bases fit TRBD2. The germline CDR1 and CDR2 sequences are DFQATT and SNEGSKA (reference sequence). The CDR3 is 16 residues long. J was trimmed by 4 bases and V by 6 bases; bases with no gene match: 17.

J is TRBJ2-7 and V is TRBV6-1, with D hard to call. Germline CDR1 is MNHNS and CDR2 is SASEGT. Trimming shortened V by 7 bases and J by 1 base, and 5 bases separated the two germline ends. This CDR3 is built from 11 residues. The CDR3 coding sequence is TGTGCCAGCACGCATTCCTACGAGCAGTACTTC. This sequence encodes CASTHSYEQYF.

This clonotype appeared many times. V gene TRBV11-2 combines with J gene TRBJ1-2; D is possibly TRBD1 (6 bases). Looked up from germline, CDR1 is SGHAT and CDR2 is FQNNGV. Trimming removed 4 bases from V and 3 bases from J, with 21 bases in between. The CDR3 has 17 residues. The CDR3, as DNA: TGTGCCAGCAGCTCACTTAGGACAGAAAAAGGGGACTATGGCTACACCTTC. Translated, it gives CASSSLRTEKGDYGYTF.

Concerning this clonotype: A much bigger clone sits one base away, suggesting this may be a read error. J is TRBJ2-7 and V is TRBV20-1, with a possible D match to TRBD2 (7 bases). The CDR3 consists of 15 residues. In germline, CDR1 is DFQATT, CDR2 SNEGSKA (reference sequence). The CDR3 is CSARDLYGGHYEEYF. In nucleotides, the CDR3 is TGCAGTGCTAGAGATCTCTACGGGGGGCACTACGAGGAGTACTTC.

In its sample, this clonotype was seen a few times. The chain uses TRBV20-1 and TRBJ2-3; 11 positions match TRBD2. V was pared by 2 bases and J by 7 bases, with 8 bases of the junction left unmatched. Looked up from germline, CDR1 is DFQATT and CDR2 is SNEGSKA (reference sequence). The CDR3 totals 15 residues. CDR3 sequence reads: CSARYSGRAPNTQYF. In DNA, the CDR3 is TGCAGTGCTAGATATAGCGGGAGGGCCCCAAATACGCAGTATTTT.

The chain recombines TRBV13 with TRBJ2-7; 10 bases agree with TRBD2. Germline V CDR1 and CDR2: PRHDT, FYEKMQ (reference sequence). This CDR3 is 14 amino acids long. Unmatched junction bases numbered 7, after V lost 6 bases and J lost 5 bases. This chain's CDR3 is CASRPLGLADEQYF. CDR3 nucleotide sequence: TGTGCCAGCAGACCCCTCGGACTAGCGGACGAGCAGTACTTC.